This TCR beta chain was identified in a study of T cell repertoires in cytomegalovirus infection. Study summary: Public signatures in TCR beta pointed to CMV infection and matching HLA type.

This clonotype was seen many times. Antigen: not known. The CDR3 is made up of 12 amino acids. CDR1 is SGHAT, CDR2 FQNNGV, per germline. Trimming pared 5 bases from V and 5 bases from J, leaving 10 bases between. Each CDR3 protein is one row after TCRdb ran MiXCR on the reads. The profile shows about 320,000 distinct CDR3 sequences, over 7.5% of them singletons. General study points: The cumulative frequency of public TCR beta families distinguished individuals who carried CMV together with the relevant HLA. Dominating the ex vivo response were TCR beta clonotypes that were CMV-specific and HLA-C-restricted.

The TCR sequence derives from a human donor in good health (CMV status not recorded). Some clones in this sample may be carry-over from other donors' samples. Specimen: PBMCs. This chain uses TRBV11-2 with TRBJ2-7; D is unresolved. DNA for the CDR3: TGTGCCAGCAGCCCGTGGGCGAACGAGCAGTACTTC. Translated: CASSPWANEQYF.